The 12 T cell receptor beta chains reported below all come from one sample, sequenced in a study of T cell responses to AZD1222 COVID-19 vaccine. This table comes from immunoSEQ multiplex PCR, and its TCRdb copy is limited to in-frame clones, with some not included. The sample has 150,000 to 180,000 clones, about 88% seen once. The sample consisted of peripheral blood, taken on day 0 of AZD1222 vaccination. Source of these receptors: an adult in good health.

V usage is TRBV10-3 and J usage is TRBJ2-7, with TRBD1 as a possible D gene (6 bases). This CDR3 comprises 15 residues. Deletions cut 3 bases from V and 4 bases from J, with 16 bases between. Germline V gene lookup returns CDR1 ENHRY and CDR2 SYGVKD. CDR3 in amino acids: CAISEPTGPYYEQYF. The CDR3 DNA sequence: TGTGCCATCAGTGAACCCACAGGGCCGTATTACGAGCAGTACTTC.

The chain recombines TRBV19 with TRBJ1-4, with D perhaps matching TRBD1 (6 bases). V lost 5 bases, J lost 2 bases, and 15 bases lay in between. Germline V gives CDR1 LNHDA, CDR2 SQIVND (reference sequence). The CDR3 length is 16 residues. The DNA for the CDR3 is TGTGCCAGTAGTTCCCTCTGGGGGCCGACTAATGAAAAACTGTTTTTT. This translates into CASSSLWGPTNEKLFF.

The chain has TRBV19 and TRBJ1-1; D uncertain. This CDR3 spans 16 amino acids. Trimming removed 0 bases from V and 1 base from J, with 12 bases in between. Germline V gene sequence: CDR1 LNHDA, CDR2 SQIVND (reference sequence). This CDR3 is CASSIESSRSNTEAFF. As DNA, the CDR3 is TGTGCCAGTAGTATAGAGTCCAGCAGGTCGAACACTGAAGCTTTCTTT.

The rearrangement uses TRBV7-3 and TRBJ2-3; TRBD2 matches 7 bases. There are 16 residues in the CDR3. V shed 1 base and J 7 bases; nucleotides not matched to a gene: 11. Germline V lookup: CDR1 SGHTA, CDR2 FQGTGA. The CDR3 DNA reads TGTGCCAGCAGCTTAAGTATGGGCGGGGGAGCAAATACGCAGTATTTT. This translates into CASSLSMGGGANTQYF.

The rearrangement joins TRBV27 to TRBJ2-7, with 10 bases lining up with TRBD1. The germline CDR1 and CDR2 sequences are MNHEY and SMNVEV (reference sequence). The trim removed 3 bases at V and 5 bases at J, leaving 7 bases unmatched. The length of the CDR3 is 15 residues. The CDR3 DNA sequence: TGTGCCAGCAGTTTGGGGGGGACAGGGGTAAACGAGCAGTACTTC. It codes for CASSLGGTGVNEQYF.

The chain uses TRBV7-3 and TRBJ1-1; D may be TRBD1 (6 bases). V was pared by 4 bases and J by 0 bases, with 9 bases between. Germline V gene data show CDR1 as SGHTA and CDR2 as FQGTGA. The CDR3 has 14 amino acids. CDR3: CASSSDSLNTEAFF. DNA of the CDR3: TGTGCCAGCAGCTCGGACAGTTTGAACACTGAAGCTTTCTTT.

The chain couples TRBV27 to TRBJ1-2; TRBD1 matches at 7 bases. The trim removed 5 bases at V and 8 bases at J, leaving 11 bases unmatched. The CDR3 is 14 residues long. Looked up from germline, CDR1 is MNHEY and CDR2 is SMNVEV (reference sequence). In DNA, the CDR3 is TGTGCCAGCAGTAACCTCCGGGACAGTCGGGGCTACACCTTC. It translates to CASSNLRDSRGYTF.

The chain combines TRBV28 with TRBJ1-1, with D perhaps TRBD1 (6 bases). Trimming took 3 bases from V and 5 from J, leaving 19 bases between them. Germline V gene lookup returns CDR1 MDHEN and CDR2 SYDVKM. The CDR3 extends over 16 amino acids. Here the CDR3 reads CASSFVLGAGRTEAFF. In nucleotides, the CDR3 is TGTGCCAGCAGTTTCGTTCTGGGGGCCGGTCGGACTGAAGCTTTCTTT.

CDR3: CASRGGWSTEAFF. The CDR3 DNA follows: TGTGCCAGTAGGGGGGGTTGGAGCACTGAAGCTTTCTTT. V is TRBV19 and J is TRBJ1-1; TRBD1 might be the D (5 bases). The V end was cut by 6 bases, the J end by 4 bases, with 12 bases between. The germline CDR1 and CDR2 sequences are LNHDA and SQIVND (reference sequence). The CDR3 is made up of 13 amino acids. Variable domain in full (rest from reference TRBV19 and TRBJ1-1): DGGITQSPKYLFRKEGQNVTLSCEQNLNHDAMYWYRQDPGQGLRLIYYSQIVNDFQKGDIAEGYSVSREKKESFPLTVTSAQKNPTAFYLCASRGGWSTEAFFGQGTRLTVV.

The V gene is TRBV6-1, the J gene TRBJ1-5; 9 nucleotides agree with TRBD1. The junction had 4 bases not matched to a gene; V was cut back by 3 bases and J by 13 bases. Germline V gives CDR1 MNHNS, CDR2 SASEGT. There are 12 residues in the CDR3. The CDR3 sequence: CASSEGQGLQHF. The CDR3 DNA is TGTGCCAGCAGTGAGGGACAGGGCCTACAGCATTTT.

The chain uses TRBV7-2 and TRBJ1-1; unclear D gene. CDR3 length: 14 residues. The germline gives CDR1 SGHTA, CDR2 FQGNSA. The V end was cut by 3 bases, the J end by 1 base, with 9 bases between. The DNA of the CDR3 is TGTGCCAGCAGCTTTCGATCAGCGAACACTGAAGCTTTCTTT. It yields the protein CASSFRSANTEAFF.

V is TRBV10-2 and J is TRBJ2-3; TRBD1 is a possible D gene (6 bases). The CDR3 runs to 12 residues. Trimming left V 6 bases short and J 4 bases short, with 8 bases between. The germline V gene encodes CDR1 WSHSY and CDR2 SAAADI. The CDR3 here is CASRDSSDTQYF. The CDR3 coding sequence is TGCGCCAGCAGGGACAGCTCAGATACGCAGTATTTT.